One sample yielded the 3 T cell receptor beta chains listed below, sequenced in a study of OX40 agonist ivuxolimab in advanced cancers. Assay: immunoSEQ multiplex PCR; the TCRdb copy retains only in-frame clones and omits some. Of approximately 61,000 clones detected, roughly 85% appear once; the ten largest clones hold approximately 1.3%. Material: CD4+ or CD8+ T cells sorted from blood, obtained in a trial of the OX40 agonist ivuxolimab. These receptors were collected from an adult with an advanced solid tumor such as melanoma, head and neck, liver or kidney cancer.

The chain joins TRBV7-2 to TRBJ1-4; D is undetermined. Trimming removed 5 bases from V and 0 bases from J, with 16 bases in between. The CDR3 loop spans 17 amino acids. CDR1 and CDR2 (germline): SGHTA, FQGNSA. The DNA of the CDR3 is TGTGCCAGCAGCATCGCCCGTGGAGTTGCAACTAATGAAAAACTGTTTTTT. Protein sequence: CASSIARGVATNEKLFF.

The chain carries TRBV7-9 and TRBJ2-2, with TRBD1 matching over 7 bases. The germline gives CDR1 SEHNR, CDR2 FQNEAQ (reference sequence). The J segment lost 10 bases and the V segment lost 2 bases, leaving 4 bases of the junction unmatched. CDR3 length: 13 residues. The CDR3 nucleotides read TGTGCCAGCAGCTTAAACGACAGGGAGGAGCTGTTTTTT. Protein product: CASSLNDREELFF.

V usage is TRBV2 and J usage is TRBJ1-2; D unresolved. The CDR3 spans 13 residues. The germline gives CDR1 SNHLY, CDR2 FYNNEI. Trimming stripped 4 bases from V and 1 base from J, with 7 bases between. The CDR3 DNA is TGTGCCAGCAGTGGAGGGTTTAACTATGGCTACACCTTC. As protein: CASSGGFNYGYTF.